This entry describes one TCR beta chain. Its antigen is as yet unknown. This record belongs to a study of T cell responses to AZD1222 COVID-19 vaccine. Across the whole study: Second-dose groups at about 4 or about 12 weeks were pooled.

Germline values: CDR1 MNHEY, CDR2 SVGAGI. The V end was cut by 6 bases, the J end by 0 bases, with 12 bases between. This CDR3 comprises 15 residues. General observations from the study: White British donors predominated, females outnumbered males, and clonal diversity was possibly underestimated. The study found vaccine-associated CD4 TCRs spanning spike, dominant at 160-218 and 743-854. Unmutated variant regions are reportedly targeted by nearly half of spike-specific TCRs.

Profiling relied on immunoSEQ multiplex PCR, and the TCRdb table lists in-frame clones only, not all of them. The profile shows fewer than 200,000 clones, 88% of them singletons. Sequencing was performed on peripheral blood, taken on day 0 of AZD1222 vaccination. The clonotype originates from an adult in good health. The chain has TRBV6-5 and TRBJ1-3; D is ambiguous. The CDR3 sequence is CASSPQTLSGNTIYF. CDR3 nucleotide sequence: TGTGCCAGCAGCCCCCAAACACTCTCTGGAAACACCATATATTTT.